The clone carrying this T cell receptor (beta chain) was seen at least ten times. This entry belongs to a study of human T cells and chemical hapten exposure. Time point indicated: patch test 2, 6 weeks after DPC sensitization. The treatment denotes: therapeutic diphenylcyclopropenone sensitization with weekly scalp DPC. Germline CDR1 and CDR2: SGHTA and FQGTGA. There are 15 residues in the CDR3. Deletions cut 1 base from V and 5 bases from J, with 11 bases between. Using its own MiXCR run on the RACE reads, TCRdb lists one record per CDR3 protein. The sample shows 360,000 or so distinct CDR3 sequences, about 6% of them seen only once.

The sequencing used whole blood, collected in connection with sensitization to the hapten diphenylcyclopropenone (DPC). The origin of this receptor is a young woman with alopecia areata. Some clones in this sample may be carry-over from other donors' samples. This sequence joins TRBV7-3 and TRBJ2-2; D gene uncertain. In nucleotides, the CDR3 is TGTGCCAGCAGCTTAAGTCAGAGGAGTACCGGGGAGCTGTTTTTT. Translation gives CASSLSQRSTGELFF. Filled out from reference TRBV7-3 and TRBJ2-2, the complete variable domain reads GAGVSQTPSNKVTEKGKYVELRCDPISGHTALYWYRQSLGQGPEFLIYFQGTGAADDSGLPNDRFFAVRPEGSVSTLKIQRTERGDSAVYLCASSLSQRSTGELFFGEGSRLTVL.